These 32 T cell receptor beta chains share one sample of origin, sequenced in a study of T cells after yellow fever vaccination. TCRdb passed the 5' RACE reads through MiXCR, listing each CDR3 protein once. The profile covers 150,000 to 200,000 distinct CDR3 sequences, with roughly 9.6% appearing a single time and 35% to 45% taken by the ten largest. The sequences come from CD8+ T cells sorted from PBMCs, collected 15 days after the yellow fever booster vaccination. These receptors came from a man aged 18 to 30 who received the YFV17D yellow fever vaccine.

The rearrangement joins TRBV7-8 to TRBJ2-3, with a tentative D call TRBD2 (6 bases). V shed 0 bases and J shed 0 bases, with 13 bases lying between them. Germline V gene data show CDR1 as SGHVS and CDR2 as FQNEAQ. The length of the CDR3 is 17 residues. The CDR3 sequence: CASSLALAGTSTDTQYF. The CDR3 bases are TGTGCCAGCAGCTTAGCGCTCGCGGGGACTAGCACAGATACGCAGTATTTT.

This clonotype was recorded a few times. The V call is TRBV5-5, the J call TRBJ2-7; D call uncertain. The CDR3 spans 14 residues. V lost 0 bases and J lost 1, with 8 bases in between. CDR1 and CDR2 from the germline V gene are SGHKS and YYEKEE (reference sequence). The CDR3 reads CASSLGLPSYEQYF. The CDR3 DNA reads TGTGCCAGCAGCTTGGGGCTCCCTTCCTACGAGCAGTACTTC.

The rearrangement uses TRBV13 and TRBJ2-2, with a weak D call TRBD1 (5 bases). Trimming took 5 bases from V and 5 from J, leaving 15 bases between them. The CDR3 sequence is 15 residues long. Germline lookup yields CDR1 PRHDT and CDR2 FYEKMQ (reference sequence). The CDR3 DNA is TGTGCCAGCAGCGCCGACAGAACTCAGACCGGGGAGCTGTTTTTT. This sequence encodes CASSADRTQTGELFF. The full variable domain, with the rest looked up from reference TRBV13 and TRBJ2-2, is AAGVIQSPRHLIKEKRETATLKCYPIPRHDTVYWYQQGPGQDPQFLISFYEKMQSDKGSIPDRFSAQQFSDYHSELNMSSLELGDSALYFCASSADRTQTGELFFGEGSRLTVL.

This clonotype came up a few times. The chain couples TRBV6-2 or TRBV6-3 to TRBJ2-7, with D uncertain. Germline loops: CDR1 MNHEY, CDR2 SVGEGT. The germline V and J ends were trimmed by 0 bases and 3 bases, with 21 bases remaining between them. CDR3 length: 18 amino acids. CDR3 protein: CASSYSTFLHEPHYEQYV. CDR3 in DNA: TGTGCCAGCAGTTACTCGACGTTCCTACACGAACCTCACTACGAGCAGTACGTC.

In its sample, this clonotype was seen a few times. The J gene is TRBJ1-2, the V gene TRBV5-4; D remains unclear. This CDR3 contains 15 residues. V dropped 1 base and J dropped 4 bases, with 14 bases sitting between them. Germline assignment: CDR1 SGHNT and CDR2 YYREEE (reference sequence). The CDR3: CASSLITGMAYGYTF. CDR3 sequence (DNA): TGTGCCAGCAGCTTGATAACTGGGATGGCCTATGGCTACACCTTC.

This clonotype was seen a few times. CDR3 loop: CASSLLGNGEQFF. The CDR3 coding sequence is TGCGCCAGCAGCTTGTTGGGGAACGGTGAGCAGTTCTTC. This chain joins TRBV5-1 and TRBJ2-1, with D hard to call. Germline V CDR1 and CDR2: SGHRS, YFSETQ. This CDR3 contains 13 residues. Trimming took 1 base from V and 9 from J, leaving 11 bases between them.

This clonotype was recorded many times. The rearrangement links TRBV6-5 to TRBJ1-4, with D hard to call. The V and J ends lost 7 bases and 4 bases respectively, with 16 bases between them. Per germline, CDR1 MNHEY and CDR2 SVGAGI. There are 15 residues in the CDR3. The CDR3 region is CASTLNAGINEKLFF. The CDR3 DNA sequence: TGTGCCAGCACTCTAAATGCGGGGATTAATGAAAAACTGTTTTTT.

This clonotype has just a few counts. The rearrangement links TRBV13 to TRBJ2-1, with D unresolved. The CDR3 is 12 residues long. Germline values: CDR1 PRHDT, CDR2 FYEKMQ (reference sequence). V was cut by 2 bases and J by 10 bases, with 9 bases left in between. The CDR3 is CASSLRPTEQFF. CDR3 nucleotides: TGTGCCAGCAGCTTAAGGCCGACGGAGCAGTTCTTC.

This chain connects TRBV11-2 to TRBJ2-2; D is unresolved. The CDR3 sequence is 14 residues long. Germline lookup yields CDR1 SGHAT and CDR2 FQNNGV. Trimming shortened V by 4 bases and J by 3 bases, and 9 bases separated the two germline ends. CDR3 amino acids: CASSSRTYTGELFF. The CDR3 nucleotides read TGTGCCAGCAGCTCTAGGACGTACACCGGGGAGCTGTTTTTT.

This clonotype was picked up a small number of times. CDR3 sequence (DNA): TGTGCCAGCAGTTTATGGGGGAGTGGTGCGGATACGCAGTATTTT. This codes for CASSLWGSGADTQYF. V is TRBV28 and J is TRBJ2-3; D possibly corresponds to TRBD2 (5 bases). CDR3 length: 15 amino acids. Trimming stripped 0 bases from V and 6 bases from J, with 13 bases between. Germline CDR1 and CDR2: MDHEN and SYDVKM.

This clonotype occurred a few times. V is TRBV29-1 and J is TRBJ2-7, with D perhaps TRBD1 (6 bases). V shed 1 base and J shed 1 base, with 14 bases lying between them. This CDR3 spans 15 amino acids. Germline lookup yields CDR1 SQVTM and CDR2 ANQGSEA. Here the CDR3 DNA reads TGCAGCGTTGAAGTCCTAGGGGGAGAGTCCTACGAGCAGTACTTC. Translating it yields CSVEVLGGESYEQYF.

The chain carries TRBV6-5 and TRBJ2-3; TRBD2 is a possible D gene (6 bases). The CDR3 contains 15 residues. Germline CDR1 reads MNHEY; CDR2 reads SVGAGI. The germline V and J ends were trimmed by 2 bases and 5 bases, with 14 bases remaining between them. CDR3 in DNA: TGTGCCAGCAGTTACGTCGGGGGTAAGAAAGATACGCAGTATTTT. Protein sequence: CASSYVGGKKDTQYF.

A few counts support this clonotype. The CDR3, as DNA: TGTGCCAGCAGCTCGACCGGGACAGGGGGCAGGAATGAGCAGTTCTTC. This sequence encodes CASSSTGTGGRNEQFF. The rearrangement links TRBV7-9 to TRBJ2-1; the match to TRBD1 covers 12 bases. The germline V gene has CDR1 SEHNR and CDR2 FQNEAQ (reference sequence). V lost 4 bases and J lost 7; bases outside the gene matches: 8. CDR3 size: 16 residues.

This clonotype was detected only a few times. This sequence joins TRBV15 and TRBJ1-2; 10 positions match TRBD1. The V gene end was trimmed by 6 bases and the J gene end by 7 bases; junction bases not matched to a gene: 11. This CDR3 region has 15 residues. From germline, CDR1 is LNHNV and CDR2 YYDKDF (reference sequence). In DNA, the CDR3 is TGTGCCACCAGTCCGACAGGGGGCCCTGGGGGTGGCTACACCTTC. This sequence encodes CATSPTGGPGGGYTF.

The genes are TRBV24-1 and TRBJ1-5; D is uncertain. Trimming removed 4 bases from V and 0 bases from J, with 6 bases in between. The germline V gene encodes CDR1 KGHDR and CDR2 SFDVKD. The CDR3 is made up of 14 amino acids. The CDR3 loop reads CATSEWGSNQPQHF. DNA of the CDR3: TGTGCCACCAGTGAATGGGGTAGCAATCAGCCCCAGCATTTT.

This sequence joins TRBV7-9 and TRBJ2-5; 7 bases agree with TRBD1. J gave up 4 bases and V 8 bases, and 7 bases lay outside the gene matches. Germline CDR1 SEHNR, CDR2 FQNEAQ (reference sequence). The CDR3 contains 13 residues. CDR3 in amino acids: CASLQGPLETQYF. CDR3 nucleotides: TGTGCCAGCTTACAGGGGCCGCTAGAGACCCAGTACTTC.

This clonotype was observed at least ten times. V is TRBV27 and J is TRBJ2-2; 9 bases match TRBD1. The CDR3 extends over 16 amino acids. V lost 4 bases, J lost 5 bases, and 8 bases stayed unmatched. CDR1 is MNHEY, CDR2 SMNVEV, per germline (reference sequence). DNA for the CDR3: TGTGCCAGCAGTTCACTGCAGACAGGGGGGACCGGGGAGCTGTTTTTT. Protein product: CASSSLQTGGTGELFF.

This clonotype has only a few counts. V usage is TRBV12-3 or TRBV12-4 and J usage is TRBJ2-1; D perhaps matches TRBD2 (5 bases). This CDR3 is 18 amino acids long. Trimming removed 4 bases from V and 0 bases from J, with 19 bases in between. CDR3 in amino acids: CASSSALRGRSSYNEQFF. The CDR3 DNA is TGTGCCAGCAGTTCGGCGCTTCGGGGTAGAAGCTCCTACAATGAGCAGTTCTTC.

This clonotype was counted at least ten times. V usage is TRBV7-9 and J usage is TRBJ2-5, with D perhaps matching TRBD2 (5 bases). Trimming pared 1 base from V and 6 bases from J, leaving 15 bases between. Germline assignment: CDR1 SEHNR and CDR2 FQNEAQ (reference sequence). The CDR3 contains 15 residues. The CDR3 loop reads CASSLVAAGVQTQYF. Here the CDR3 DNA reads TGTGCCAGCAGCTTAGTCGCGGCGGGTGTGCAGACCCAGTACTTC. Filled out from reference TRBV7-9 and TRBJ2-5, the complete variable domain reads DTGVSQNPRHKITKRGQNVTFRCDPISEHNRLYWYRQTLGQGPEFLTYFQNEAQLEKSRLLSDRFSAERPKGSFSTLEIQRTEQGDSAMYLCASSLVAAGVQTQYFGPGTRLLVL.

This clonotype was counted only a few times. The chain has TRBV5-1 and TRBJ1-1; perhaps TRBD1 as D (5 bases). The length of the CDR3 is 13 residues. Germline assignment: CDR1 SGHRS and CDR2 YFSETQ. Between the trimmed V and J ends, which lost 0 bases and 4 bases, there was a span of 7 bases. The CDR3 DNA sequence: TGCGCCAGCAGCTTGGGGGACCTCACTGAAGCTTTCTTT. Translated, it gives CASSLGDLTEAFF.

The sample holds a few counts of this clonotype. The J gene is TRBJ2-1, the V gene TRBV6-2 or TRBV6-3; D is unresolved. Germline V CDR1 and CDR2: MNHEY, SVGEGT. Trimming pared 0 bases from V and 7 bases from J, leaving 16 bases between. The CDR3 is 16 amino acids. The CDR3 protein is CASSYSVLLRENEQFF. The CDR3 DNA reads as TGTGCCAGCAGTTACTCGGTACTACTCAGAGAAAATGAGCAGTTCTTC.

This clonotype appeared a few times. This chain links TRBV7-9 with TRBJ2-1; 11 bases agree with TRBD1. Germline lookup yields CDR1 SEHNR and CDR2 FQNEAQ (reference sequence). The CDR3 has 16 amino acids. Trimming removed 0 bases from V and 7 bases from J; junction bases left unmatched: 5. The CDR3 spells CASSLAGTGGSNEQFF. Here the CDR3 DNA reads TGTGCCAGCAGCTTAGCCGGGACAGGGGGATCGAATGAGCAGTTCTTC.

Many counts were recorded for this clonotype. This chain joins TRBV6-5 and TRBJ2-7; D is unclear. Trimming removed 0 bases from V and 0 bases from J, with 3 bases in between. The CDR3 contains 13 residues. Germline V gives CDR1 MNHEY, CDR2 SVGAGI. The CDR3 DNA reads TGTGCCAGCAGTTACTCCAGCTCCTACGAGCAGTACTTC. It specifies CASSYSSSYEQYF.

The genes are TRBV27 and TRBJ2-5; TRBD1 matches 7 bases. The CDR3 is 16 amino acids. Per germline, CDR1 MNHEY and CDR2 SMNVEV (reference sequence). J gave up 3 bases and V 3 bases, and 10 bases lay outside the gene matches. CDR3 DNA sequence: TGTGCCAGCAGTTTCTTTGGGACAGAGGCAAAAGAGACCCAGTACTTC. It translates to CASSFFGTEAKETQYF.

This clonotype was observed many times. The chain uses TRBV6-2 or TRBV6-3 and TRBJ1-5; no clear D. V lost 4 bases and J lost 3, with 4 bases in between. There are 12 residues in the CDR3. In germline, CDR1 is MNHEY, CDR2 SVGEGT. CDR3 sequence (DNA): TGTGCCAGCAGTTCCCTCAATCAGCCCCAGCATTTT. It codes for CASSSLNQPQHF.

By share, this clonotype ranks as medium-sized (0.01 to 0.1%). The chain has TRBV7-8 and TRBJ2-3; 10 nucleotides line up with TRBD2. Looked up from germline, CDR1 is SGHVS and CDR2 is FQNEAQ. The CDR3 length is 15 residues. V was clipped by 5 bases and J by 6 bases; unmatched bases: 8. CDR3 in amino acids: CASSPQRGGRDTQYF. CDR3 in DNA: TGTGCCAGCAGCCCCCAGCGGGGGGGCCGTGATACGCAGTATTTT.

Only a few counts were recorded for this clonotype. This rearrangement joins TRBV20-1 to TRBJ2-1; 7 bases agree with TRBD2. V dropped 3 bases and J dropped 4; count of bases not matched to a gene: 6. The CDR3 contains 14 residues. The V gene's germline CDR1 is DFQATT and CDR2 SNEGSKA (reference sequence). CDR3 sequence (DNA): TGCAGTGCTAGGAGCGGGGAAAATTACAATGAGCAGTTCTTC. Protein sequence: CSARSGENYNEQFF.

This clonotype was seen a handful of times. The chain uses TRBV14 and TRBJ2-7, with D unclear. The CDR3 contains 13 residues. The V gene lost 0 bases and the J gene lost 3 bases, with 6 bases spanning the gap. Germline CDR1 is SGHDN and CDR2 is FVKESK. The CDR3 DNA reads as TGTGCCAGCAGCCAAGAGGCAGTCTACGAGCAGTACTTC. It translates to CASSQEAVYEQYF.

The chain recombines TRBV5-4 with TRBJ2-2; TRBD1 matches 8 bases. The V gene end was trimmed by 2 bases and the J gene end by 6 bases; junction bases not matched to a gene: 9. The CDR3 spans 16 residues. Germline CDR1 SGHNT, CDR2 YYREEE (reference sequence). The CDR3 DNA is TGTGCCAGCAGCTTCCCTGGACAGGGCGTAGCCGGGGAGCTGTTTTTT. Encoded protein: CASSFPGQGVAGELFF.

This clonotype was seen ten or more times. The rearrangement uses TRBV24-1 and TRBJ1-4, with TRBD1 as a possible D gene (6 bases). Trimming removed 4 bases from V and 7 bases from J, with 12 bases in between. The CDR3 has 14 residues. Germline lookup yields CDR1 KGHDR and CDR2 SFDVKD. The CDR3 DNA sequence: TGTGCCACCAGTGACGATACAGGGAGTGAAAAACTGTTTTTT. Its protein product is CATSDDTGSEKLFF.

The rearrangement uses TRBV10-3 and TRBJ1-2; D gene ambiguous. The CDR3 totals 14 residues. From germline, CDR1 is ENHRY and CDR2 SYGVKD. V was trimmed by 2 bases and J by 6 bases, leaving 13 bases between them. The CDR3 protein is CAISEGFQFDGYTF. The CDR3, as DNA: TGTGCCATCAGTGAGGGTTTTCAGTTCGATGGCTACACCTTC.

The chain is built from TRBV27 and TRBJ2-1, with no clear D. The CDR3 has 12 amino acids. Trimming shortened V by 3 bases and J by 15 bases, and 15 bases separated the two germline ends. CDR1 and CDR2 from the germline V gene are MNHEY and SMNVEV (reference sequence). The CDR3 sequence is CASSLLNEPLFF. The CDR3 bases are TGTGCCAGCAGTTTGTTGAATGAGCCGCTGTTCTTC.